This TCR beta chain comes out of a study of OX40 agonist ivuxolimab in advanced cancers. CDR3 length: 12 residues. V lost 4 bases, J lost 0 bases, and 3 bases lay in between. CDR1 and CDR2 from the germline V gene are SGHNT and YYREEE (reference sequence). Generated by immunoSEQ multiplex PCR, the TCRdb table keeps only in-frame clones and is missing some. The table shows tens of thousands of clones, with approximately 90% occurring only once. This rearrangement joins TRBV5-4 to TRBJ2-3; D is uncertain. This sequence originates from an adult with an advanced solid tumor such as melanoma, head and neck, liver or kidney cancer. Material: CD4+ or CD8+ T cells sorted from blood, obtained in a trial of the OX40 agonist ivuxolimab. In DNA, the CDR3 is TGTGCCAGCAGCCACAGCACAGATACGCAGTATTTT. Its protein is CASSHSTDTQYF. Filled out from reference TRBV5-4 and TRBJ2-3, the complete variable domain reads ETGVTQSPTHLIKTRGQQVTLRCSSQSGHNTVSWYQQALGQGPQFIFQYYREEENGRGNFPPRFSGLQFPNYSSELNVNALELDDSALYLCASSHSTDTQYFGPGTRLTVL.